The sequence of this T cell receptor (beta chain) was determined in a study of T cell repertoires in cytomegalovirus infection. On the study more broadly: Carrying CMV and the relevant HLA type showed in public TCR beta signatures.

TCRdb re-called the reads through MiXCR, storing one row per CDR3 protein. Of approximately 500,000 distinct CDR3 sequences listed, about 15% were seen once; the top ten hold approximately 24%. Study-level findings and limits: Within the response measured ex vivo, HLA-C-restricted CMV-specific TCR beta clonotypes were dominant. Summed frequency of shared TCR beta families picked out CMV carriers who also had the relevant HLA.

Worth noting for this clonotype: The target antigen is unknown.

Sequenced material: CD8+ T cells from PBMCs. The source of this sequence is a human donor in good health (CMV status not recorded). Some clones in this sample may be carry-over from other donors' samples.

CDR3 sequence reads: CASSTRATGLHNEKLFF. The CDR3 DNA follows: TGTGCCAGCAGCACTCGCGCGACAGGCCTTCATAATGAAAAACTGTTTTTT. The rearrangement joins TRBV7-6 to TRBJ1-4, with a weak D call TRBD1 (6 bases). Germline loops: CDR1 SGHVS, CDR2 FNYEAQ. V shed 5 bases and J shed 4 bases, with 20 bases lying between them. This CDR3 is 17 amino acids long.